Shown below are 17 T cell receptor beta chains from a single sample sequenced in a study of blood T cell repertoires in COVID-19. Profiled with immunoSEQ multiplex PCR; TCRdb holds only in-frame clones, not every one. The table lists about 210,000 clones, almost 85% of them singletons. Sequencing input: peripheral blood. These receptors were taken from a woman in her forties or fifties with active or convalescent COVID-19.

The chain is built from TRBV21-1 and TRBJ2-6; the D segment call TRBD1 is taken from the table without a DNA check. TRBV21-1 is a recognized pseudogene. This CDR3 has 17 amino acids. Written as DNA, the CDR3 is TGTGCTATCCAGGGGGGACCGCCCACGGAAGGGGCCAACGTCCTGACTTTC. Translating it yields CAIQGGPPTEGANVLTF.

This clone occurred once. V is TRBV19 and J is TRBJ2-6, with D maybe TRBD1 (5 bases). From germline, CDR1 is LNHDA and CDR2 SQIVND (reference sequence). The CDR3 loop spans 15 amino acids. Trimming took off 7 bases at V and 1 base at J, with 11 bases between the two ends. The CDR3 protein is CASTDSSSGANVLTF. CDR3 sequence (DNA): TGTGCCAGTACAGACAGTTCGTCTGGGGCCAACGTCCTGACTTTC. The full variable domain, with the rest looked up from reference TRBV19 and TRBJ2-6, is DGGITQSPKYLFRKEGQNVTLSCEQNLNHDAMYWYRQDPGQGLRLIYYSQIVNDFQKGDIAEGYSVSREKKESFPLTVTSAQKNPTAFYLCASTDSSSGANVLTFGAGSRLTVL.

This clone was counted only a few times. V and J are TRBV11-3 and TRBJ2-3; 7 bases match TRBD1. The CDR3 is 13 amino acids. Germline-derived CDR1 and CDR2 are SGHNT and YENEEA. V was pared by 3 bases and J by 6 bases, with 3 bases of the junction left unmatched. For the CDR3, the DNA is TGTGCCAGCAGCTTCGAGGGGGCCGATACGCAGTATTTT. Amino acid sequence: CASSFEGADTQYF.

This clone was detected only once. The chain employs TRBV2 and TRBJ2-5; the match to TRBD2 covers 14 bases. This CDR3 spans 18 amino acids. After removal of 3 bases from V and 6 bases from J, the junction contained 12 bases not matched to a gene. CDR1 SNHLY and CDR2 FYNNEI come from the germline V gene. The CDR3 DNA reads TGTGCCAGCAGTGAGTCGGGACTAGCGGGAGATCCCACCAAGACCCAGTACTTC. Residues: CASSESGLAGDPTKTQYF.

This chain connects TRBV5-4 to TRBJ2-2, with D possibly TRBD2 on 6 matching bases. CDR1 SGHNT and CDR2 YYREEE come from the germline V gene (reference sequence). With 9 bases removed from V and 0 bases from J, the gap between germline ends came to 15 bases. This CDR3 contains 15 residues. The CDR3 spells CATRGASANTGELFF. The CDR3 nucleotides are TGTGCCACGCGGGGCGCGAGCGCGAACACCGGGGAGCTGTTTTTT.

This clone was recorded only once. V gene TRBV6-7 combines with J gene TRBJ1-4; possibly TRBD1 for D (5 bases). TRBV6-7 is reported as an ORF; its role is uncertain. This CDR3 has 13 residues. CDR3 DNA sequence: TGTGCTCTACATGGGGGGGATAATGAAAAACTGTTTTTT. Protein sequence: CALHGGDNEKLFF.

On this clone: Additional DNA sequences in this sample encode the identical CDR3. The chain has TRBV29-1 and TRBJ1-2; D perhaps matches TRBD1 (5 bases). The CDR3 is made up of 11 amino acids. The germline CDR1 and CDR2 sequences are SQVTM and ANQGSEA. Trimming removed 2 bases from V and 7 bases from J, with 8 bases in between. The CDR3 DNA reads TGCAGCGTTGAACTTAGGGGTGGCTACACCTTC. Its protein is CSVELRGGYTF.

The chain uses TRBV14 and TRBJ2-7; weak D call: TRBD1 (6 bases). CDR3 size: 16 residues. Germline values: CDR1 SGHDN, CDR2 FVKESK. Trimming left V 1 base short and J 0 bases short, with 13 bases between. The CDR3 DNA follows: TGTGCCAGCAGCCAAGGGGGGCTGGCTAGCTCCTACGAGCAGTACTTC. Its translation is CASSQGGLASSYEQYF.

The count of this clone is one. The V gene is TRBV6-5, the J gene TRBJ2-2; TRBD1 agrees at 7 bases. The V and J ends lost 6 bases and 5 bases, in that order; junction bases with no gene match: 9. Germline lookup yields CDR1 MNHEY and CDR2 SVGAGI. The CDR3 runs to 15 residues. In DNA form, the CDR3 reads TGTGCCAGCAGCTCTTCGACAGGGCGGACCGGGGAGCTGTTTTTT. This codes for CASSSSTGRTGELFF.

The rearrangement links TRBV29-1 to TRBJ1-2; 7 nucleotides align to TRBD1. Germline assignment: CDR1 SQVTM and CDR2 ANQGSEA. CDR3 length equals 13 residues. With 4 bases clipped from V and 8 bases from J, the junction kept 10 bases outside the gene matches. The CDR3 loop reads CSVAWRQGDGYTF. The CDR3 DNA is TGCAGCGTTGCCTGGAGGCAGGGGGACGGCTACACCTTC.

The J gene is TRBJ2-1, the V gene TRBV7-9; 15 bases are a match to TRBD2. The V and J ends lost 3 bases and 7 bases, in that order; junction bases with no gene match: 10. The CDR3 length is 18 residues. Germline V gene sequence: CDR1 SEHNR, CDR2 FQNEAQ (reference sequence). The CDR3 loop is CASSFPGLAGGPLNEQFF. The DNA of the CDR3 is TGTGCCAGCAGCTTCCCCGGACTAGCGGGAGGGCCTTTAAATGAGCAGTTCTTC.

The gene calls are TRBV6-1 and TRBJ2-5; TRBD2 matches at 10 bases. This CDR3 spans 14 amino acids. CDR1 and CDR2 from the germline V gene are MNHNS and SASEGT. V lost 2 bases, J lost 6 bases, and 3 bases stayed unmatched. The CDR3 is CASSELAGEKTQYF. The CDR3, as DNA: TGTGCCAGCAGTGAACTAGCGGGGGAAAAGACCCAGTACTTC.

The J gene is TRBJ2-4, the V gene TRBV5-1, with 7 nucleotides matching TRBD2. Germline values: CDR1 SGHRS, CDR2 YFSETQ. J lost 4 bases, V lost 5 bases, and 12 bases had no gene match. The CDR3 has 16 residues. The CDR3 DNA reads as TGCGCCAGCAGTTCCCGGGGGAGGGGAGCAAAAAACATTCAGTACTTC. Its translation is CASSSRGRGAKNIQYF.

CDR3 DNA: TGTGCCAGCAGTTTATTGGGACTGGCCCCCTACGAGCAGTACTTC. This encodes CASSLLGLAPYEQYF. The rearrangement uses TRBV28 and TRBJ2-7, with D possibly matching TRBD2 (6 bases). V lost 1 base and J lost 2, with 12 bases in between. The CDR3 loop spans 15 amino acids. The germline CDR1 and CDR2 sequences are MDHEN and SYDVKM.

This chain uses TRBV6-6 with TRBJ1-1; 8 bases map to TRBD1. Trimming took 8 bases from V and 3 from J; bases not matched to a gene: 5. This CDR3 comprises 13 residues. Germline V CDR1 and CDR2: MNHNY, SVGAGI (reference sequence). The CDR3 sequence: CASQADRDTEAFF. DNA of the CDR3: TGTGCCAGCCAGGCGGACAGGGACACTGAAGCTTTCTTT.

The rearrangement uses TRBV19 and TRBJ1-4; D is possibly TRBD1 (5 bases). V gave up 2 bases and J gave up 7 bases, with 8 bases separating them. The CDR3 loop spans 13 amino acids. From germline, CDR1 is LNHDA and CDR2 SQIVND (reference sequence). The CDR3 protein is CASSILQGEKLFF. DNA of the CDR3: TGTGCCAGTAGTATACTCCAGGGTGAAAAACTGTTTTTT.

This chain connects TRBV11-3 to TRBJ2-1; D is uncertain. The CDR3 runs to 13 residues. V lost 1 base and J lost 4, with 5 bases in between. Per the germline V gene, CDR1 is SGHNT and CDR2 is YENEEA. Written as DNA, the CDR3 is TGTGCCAGCAGCTTAGGAGGTTACAATGAGCAGTTCTTC. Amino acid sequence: CASSLGGYNEQFF. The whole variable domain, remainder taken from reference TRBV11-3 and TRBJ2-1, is EAGVVQSPRYKIIEKKQPVAFWCNPISGHNTLYWYLQNLGQGPELLIRYENEEAVDDSQLPKDRFSAERLKGVDSTLKIQPAELGDSAVYLCASSLGGYNEQFFGPGTRLTVL.